This TCR beta chain was retrieved from a study of T cell repertoires in cytomegalovirus infection. Background on the study: Indications of both CMV infection and matching HLA type were provided by public TCR beta signatures. Study results and limitations: Cumulated frequencies of public TCR beta families served to identify carriers of CMV plus the relevant HLA. The response measured ex vivo was dominated by TCR beta clonotypes (HLA-C-restricted and CMV-specific).

Of note for this clonotype: The target antigen is unknown.

MiXCR, run by TCRdb on the reads, gives a single entry per CDR3 protein. The data hold about 360,000 distinct CDR3 sequences, with 15% to 20% observed a single time. Germline lookup yields CDR1 SGHVS and CDR2 FQNEAQ. The CDR3 spans 12 residues. Deletions cut 7 bases from V and 4 bases from J, with 8 bases between. The sequence derives from a human donor in good health (CMV status not recorded). Some clones in this sample may be carry-over from other donors' samples. Source material: PBMCs. J is TRBJ1-3 and V is TRBV7-8; D remains unclear. The CDR3 DNA reads as TGTGCCAGCAACGAAGGGGGAAACACCATATATTTT. Protein product: CASNEGGNTIYF.